This TCR beta chain was captured by sequencing in a study of memory CD4+ T cells and cytomegalovirus serostatus. Across the study: Of the healthy Belgian adults, several were CMV seropositive and 20 to 30 seronegative. Study results and caveats: Of 150 to 200 reported CMV TCRbeta sequences, some 70 were found in memory CD4+ repertoires.

Worth noting for this clone: Its antigen is not known.

In the original analysis: Out-of-frame sequences were removed, leaving a few million distinct TCRbeta sequences. Repertoires were generated with immunoSEQ multiplex PCR, while TCRdb's copy carries only in-frame clones and drops some. V and J calls and clone size follow that table, whereas D and trimming were derived from the DNA. The sample records under 50,000 clones, 75% to 85% being singletons. The CDR3 has 15 residues. Germline assignment: CDR1 SGHTA and CDR2 FQGNSA. V dropped 3 bases and J dropped 0 bases, with 10 bases sitting between them. The sort gate was single viable CD3+CD4+CD8-CD45RO+ cells for memory CD4+ T cells. Serostatus was set by detecting CMV pp150, pp28, p38, p52 IgG.

The sequenced material came from memory CD4+ T cells from blood. The receptor's source is an adult in good health and CMV-seronegative. The genes are TRBV7-2 and TRBJ2-3; the D is unclear. The CDR3 bases are TGTGCCAGCAGCTTGCAACCAGCCAGCACAGATACGCAGTATTTT. Translating gives CASSLQPASTDTQYF.